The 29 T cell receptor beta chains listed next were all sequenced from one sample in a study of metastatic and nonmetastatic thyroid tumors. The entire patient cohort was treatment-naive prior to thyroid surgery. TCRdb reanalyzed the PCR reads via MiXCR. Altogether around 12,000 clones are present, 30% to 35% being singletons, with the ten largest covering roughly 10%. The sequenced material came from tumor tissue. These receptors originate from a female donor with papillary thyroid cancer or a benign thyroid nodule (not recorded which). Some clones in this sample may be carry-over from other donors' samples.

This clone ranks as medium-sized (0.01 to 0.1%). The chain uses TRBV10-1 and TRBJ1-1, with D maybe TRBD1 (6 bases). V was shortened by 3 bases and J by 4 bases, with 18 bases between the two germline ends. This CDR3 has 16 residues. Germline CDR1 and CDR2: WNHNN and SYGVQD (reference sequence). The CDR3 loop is CASSDSRTLGGTEAFF. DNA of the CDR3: TGCGCCAGCAGTGACTCCCGGACCTTAGGGGGCACTGAAGCTTTCTTT.

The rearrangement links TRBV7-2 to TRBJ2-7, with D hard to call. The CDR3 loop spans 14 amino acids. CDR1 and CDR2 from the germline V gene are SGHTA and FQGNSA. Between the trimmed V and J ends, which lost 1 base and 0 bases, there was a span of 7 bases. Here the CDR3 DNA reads TGTGCCAGCAGCTTAGACAGAAGCTCCTACGAGCAGTACTTC. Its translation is CASSLDRSSYEQYF.

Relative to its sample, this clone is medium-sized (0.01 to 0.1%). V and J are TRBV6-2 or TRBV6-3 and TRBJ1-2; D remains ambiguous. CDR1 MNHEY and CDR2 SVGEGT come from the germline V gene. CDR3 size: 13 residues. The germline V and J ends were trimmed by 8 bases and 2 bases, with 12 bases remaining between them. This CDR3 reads CASLREENYGYTF. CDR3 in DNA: TGTGCCAGCCTCAGAGAAGAGAACTATGGCTACACCTTC.

CDR3 sequence: CASSLNGGTDTQYF. CDR3 coding DNA: TGTGCCAGCAGTTTAAACGGGGGCACAGATACGCAGTATTTT. This chain links TRBV12-3 or TRBV12-4 with TRBJ2-3, with a weak D call TRBD2 (5 bases). The CDR3 contains 14 residues. Trimming took off 2 bases at V and 1 base at J, with 7 bases between the two ends.

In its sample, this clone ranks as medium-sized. For the CDR3, the DNA is TGTGCCAGCAGCTCGAATGGGGATCAGCCCCAGCATTTT. Translated, it gives CASSSNGDQPQHF. The chain recombines TRBV7-2 with TRBJ1-5, with unresolved D. The CDR3 length is 13 residues. Trimming shortened V by 4 bases and J by 5 bases, and 9 bases separated the two germline ends. Looked up from germline, CDR1 is SGHTA and CDR2 is FQGNSA.

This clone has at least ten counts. CDR3 residues: CASRSDRLFSGNTIYF. The CDR3 region has the DNA TGTGCCAGCAGGTCGGACCGACTCTTCTCTGGAAACACCATATATTTT. The chain employs TRBV12-3 or TRBV12-4 and TRBJ1-3; no reliable D call. Trimming pared 6 bases from V and 0 bases from J, leaving 15 bases between. The CDR3 extends over 16 amino acids.

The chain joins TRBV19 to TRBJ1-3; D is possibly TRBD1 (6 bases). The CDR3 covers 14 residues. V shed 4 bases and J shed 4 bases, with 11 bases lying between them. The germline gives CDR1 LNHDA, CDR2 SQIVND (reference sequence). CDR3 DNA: TGTGCCAGTAGTACCCCAGGGGCCGGAAACACCATATATTTT. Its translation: CASSTPGAGNTIYF.

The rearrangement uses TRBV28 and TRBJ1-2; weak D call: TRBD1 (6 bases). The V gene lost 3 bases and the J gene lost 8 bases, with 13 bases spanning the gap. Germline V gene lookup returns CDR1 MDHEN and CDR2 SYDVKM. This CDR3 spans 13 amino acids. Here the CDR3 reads CASSLIRGVGYTF. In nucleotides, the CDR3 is TGTGCCAGCAGTTTGATCAGGGGAGTAGGCTACACCTTC.

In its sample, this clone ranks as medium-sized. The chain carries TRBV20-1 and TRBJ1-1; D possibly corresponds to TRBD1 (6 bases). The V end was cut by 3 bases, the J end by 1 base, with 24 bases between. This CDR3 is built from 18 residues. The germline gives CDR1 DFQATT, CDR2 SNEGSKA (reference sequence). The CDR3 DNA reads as TGCAGTGCTAGTAATAGGGGACAAACCAAGGGCCCGAACACTGAAGCTTTCTTT. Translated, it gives CSASNRGQTKGPNTEAFF.

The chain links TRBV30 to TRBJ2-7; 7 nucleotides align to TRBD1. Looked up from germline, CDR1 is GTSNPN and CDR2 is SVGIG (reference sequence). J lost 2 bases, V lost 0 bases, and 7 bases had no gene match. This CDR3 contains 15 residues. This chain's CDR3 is CAWSVLWDSTYEQYF. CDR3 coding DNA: TGTGCCTGGAGTGTATTGTGGGACAGTACCTACGAGCAGTACTTC.

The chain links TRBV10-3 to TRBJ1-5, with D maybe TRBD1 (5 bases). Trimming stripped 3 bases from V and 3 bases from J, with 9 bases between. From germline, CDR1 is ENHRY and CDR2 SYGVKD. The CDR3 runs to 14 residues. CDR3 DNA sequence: TGTGCCATCAGTGATCTGGGGGACAATCAGCCCCAGCATTTT. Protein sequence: CAISDLGDNQPQHF.

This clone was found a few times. CDR3 DNA sequence: TGTGCCAGCTCACCACCTCTCGGGAGGAGGCCCGGGGAGCTGTTTTTT. Protein sequence: CASSPPLGRRPGELFF. This sequence joins TRBV18 and TRBJ2-2, with 7 bases lining up with TRBD2. Germline CDR1 KGHSH, CDR2 LQKENI. This CDR3 spans 16 amino acids. Trimming cost V 0 bases and J 6 bases; bases outside gene matches: 7.

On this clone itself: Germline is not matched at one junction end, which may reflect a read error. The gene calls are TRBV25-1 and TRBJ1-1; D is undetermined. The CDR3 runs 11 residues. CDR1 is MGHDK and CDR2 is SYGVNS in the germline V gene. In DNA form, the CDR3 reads TGTGCCAGCACTACCGACACTGAAGCCTTCTTT. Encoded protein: CASTTDTEAFF.

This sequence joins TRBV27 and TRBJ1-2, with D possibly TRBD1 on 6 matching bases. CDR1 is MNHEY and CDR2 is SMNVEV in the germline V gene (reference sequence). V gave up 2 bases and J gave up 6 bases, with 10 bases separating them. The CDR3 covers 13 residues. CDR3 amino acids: CASSLQGLDGYTF. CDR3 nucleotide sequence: TGTGCCAGCAGTTTACAGGGGTTGGATGGCTACACCTTC.

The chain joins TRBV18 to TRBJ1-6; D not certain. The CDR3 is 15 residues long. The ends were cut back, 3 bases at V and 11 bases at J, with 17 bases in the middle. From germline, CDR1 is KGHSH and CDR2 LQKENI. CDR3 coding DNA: TGTGCCAGCTCACCCGATAAGTCATCCTCGCCACCCCTCCACTTT. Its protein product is CASSPDKSSSPPLHF.

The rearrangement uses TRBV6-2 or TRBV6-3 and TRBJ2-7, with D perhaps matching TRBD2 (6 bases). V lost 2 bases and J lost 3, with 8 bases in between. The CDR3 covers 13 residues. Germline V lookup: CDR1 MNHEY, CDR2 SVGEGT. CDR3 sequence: CASSYGGSYEQYF. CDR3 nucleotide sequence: TGTGCCAGCAGTTACGGGGGGAGCTACGAGCAGTACTTC.

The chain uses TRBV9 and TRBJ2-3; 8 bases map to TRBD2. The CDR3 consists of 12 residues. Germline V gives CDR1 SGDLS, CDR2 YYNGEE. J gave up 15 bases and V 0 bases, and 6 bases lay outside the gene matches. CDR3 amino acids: CASSVAAGVGYF. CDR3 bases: TGTGCCAGCAGCGTAGCAGCGGGAGTTGGATATTTT.

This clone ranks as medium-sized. CDR3 region: CASSRTPGTSGGETDTQYF. The CDR3, as DNA: TGTGCCAGCAGCCGAACCCCCGGGACTAGCGGGGGTGAAACAGATACGCAGTATTTT. The V call is TRBV4-2, the J call TRBJ2-3; TRBD2 aligns across 14 bases. V lost 4 bases to trimming and J lost 3 bases; unmatched junction nucleotides: 12. This CDR3 comprises 19 residues. Germline CDR1 is LGHNA and CDR2 is YNFKEQ.

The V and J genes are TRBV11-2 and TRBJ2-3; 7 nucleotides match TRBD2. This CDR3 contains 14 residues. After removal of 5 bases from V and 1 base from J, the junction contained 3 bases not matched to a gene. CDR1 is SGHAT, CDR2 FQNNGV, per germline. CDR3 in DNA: TGTGCCAGCAGCCCCCTAGCGGGCACAGATACGCAGTATTTT. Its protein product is CASSPLAGTDTQYF.

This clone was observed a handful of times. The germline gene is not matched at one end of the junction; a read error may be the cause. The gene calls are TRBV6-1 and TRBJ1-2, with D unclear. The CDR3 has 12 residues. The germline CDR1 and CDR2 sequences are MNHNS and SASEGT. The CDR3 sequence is CASSTAGSGYTF. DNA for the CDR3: TGTGCCAGCAGCACCGCGGGGAGTGGCTACACATTC.

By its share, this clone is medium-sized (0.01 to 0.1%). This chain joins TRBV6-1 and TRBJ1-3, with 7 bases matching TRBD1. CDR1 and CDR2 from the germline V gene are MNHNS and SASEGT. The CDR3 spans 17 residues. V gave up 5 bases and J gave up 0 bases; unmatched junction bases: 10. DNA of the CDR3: TGTGCCAGCAGTCATATAAAAGGGGGCTCCTCTGGAAACACCATATATTTT. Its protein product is CASSHIKGGSSGNTIYF.

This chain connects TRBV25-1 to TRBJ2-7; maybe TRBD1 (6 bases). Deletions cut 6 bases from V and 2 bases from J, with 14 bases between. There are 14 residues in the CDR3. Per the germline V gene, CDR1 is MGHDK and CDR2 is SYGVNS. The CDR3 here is CASSRTQGPYEQYF. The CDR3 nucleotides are TGTGCCAGCAGCCGAACTCAGGGGCCCTACGAGCAGTACTTC.

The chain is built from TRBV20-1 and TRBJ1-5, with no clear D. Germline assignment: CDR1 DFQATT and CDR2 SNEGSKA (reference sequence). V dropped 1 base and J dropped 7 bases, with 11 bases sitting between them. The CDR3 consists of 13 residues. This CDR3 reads CSARGVEVQPQHF. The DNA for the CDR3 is TGCAGTGCTAGAGGGGTGGAGGTCCAGCCCCAGCATTTT.

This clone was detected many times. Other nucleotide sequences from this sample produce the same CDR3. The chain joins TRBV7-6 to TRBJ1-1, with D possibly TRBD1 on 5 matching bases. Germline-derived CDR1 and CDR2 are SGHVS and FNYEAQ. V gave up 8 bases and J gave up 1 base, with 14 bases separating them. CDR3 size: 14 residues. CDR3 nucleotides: TGTGCCAGCTCTCTGGCAGGGTCGAACACTGAAGCTTTCTTT. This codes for CASSLAGSNTEAFF. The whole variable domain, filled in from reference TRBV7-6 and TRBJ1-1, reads GAGVSQSPRYKVTKRGQDVALRCDPISGHVSLYWYRQALGQGPEFLTYFNYEAQQDKSGLPNDRFSAERPEGSISTLTIQRTEQRDSAMYRCASSLAGSNTEAFFGQGTRLTVV.

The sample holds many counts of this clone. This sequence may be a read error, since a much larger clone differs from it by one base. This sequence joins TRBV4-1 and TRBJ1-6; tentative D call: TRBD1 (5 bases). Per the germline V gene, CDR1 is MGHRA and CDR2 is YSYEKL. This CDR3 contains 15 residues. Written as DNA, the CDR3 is TGCGCCGGCAGCCCGGACAATCCCTTAGGATCACCCCTCCACTTT. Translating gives CAGSPDNPLGSPLHF.

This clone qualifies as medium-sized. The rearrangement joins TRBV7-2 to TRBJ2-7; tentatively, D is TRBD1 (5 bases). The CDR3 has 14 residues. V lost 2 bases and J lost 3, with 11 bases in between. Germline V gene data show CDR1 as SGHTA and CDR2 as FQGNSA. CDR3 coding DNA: TGTGCCAGCAGCTTACCATCCGACAGCTACGAGCAGTACTTC. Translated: CASSLPSDSYEQYF.

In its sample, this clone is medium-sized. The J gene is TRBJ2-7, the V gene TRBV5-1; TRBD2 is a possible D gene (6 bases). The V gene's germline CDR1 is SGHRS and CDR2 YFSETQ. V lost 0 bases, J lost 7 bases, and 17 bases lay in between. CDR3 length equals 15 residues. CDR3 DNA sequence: TGCGCCAGCAGCTTGGCGTCGACCCGGGCGGGGGAGCAGTACTTC. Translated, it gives CASSLASTRAGEQYF.

Here the CDR3 DNA reads TGTGCCAGCAGTTTCGTAGGGCCCCTCCACTTT. Its translation: CASSFVGPLHF. This chain joins TRBV28 and TRBJ1-6; the D is unclear. Germline CDR1 and CDR2: MDHEN and SYDVKM. Trimming shortened V by 3 bases and J by 13 bases, and 7 bases separated the two germline ends. The CDR3 covers 11 residues. The full variable domain, in which reference TRBV28 and TRBJ1-6 provide the parts outside the CDR3, is DVKVTQSSRYLVKRTGEKVFLECVQDMDHENMFWYRQDPGLGLRLIYFSYDVKMKEKGDIPEGYSVSREKKERFSLILESASTNQTSMYLCASSFVGPLHFGNGTRLTVT.

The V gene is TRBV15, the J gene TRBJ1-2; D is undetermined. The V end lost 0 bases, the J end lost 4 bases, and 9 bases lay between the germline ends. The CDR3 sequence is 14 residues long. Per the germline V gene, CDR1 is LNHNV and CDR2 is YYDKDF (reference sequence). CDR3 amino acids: CATSRDSGPYGYTF. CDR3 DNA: TGTGCCACCAGCAGAGACTCGGGTCCCTATGGCTACACCTTC.